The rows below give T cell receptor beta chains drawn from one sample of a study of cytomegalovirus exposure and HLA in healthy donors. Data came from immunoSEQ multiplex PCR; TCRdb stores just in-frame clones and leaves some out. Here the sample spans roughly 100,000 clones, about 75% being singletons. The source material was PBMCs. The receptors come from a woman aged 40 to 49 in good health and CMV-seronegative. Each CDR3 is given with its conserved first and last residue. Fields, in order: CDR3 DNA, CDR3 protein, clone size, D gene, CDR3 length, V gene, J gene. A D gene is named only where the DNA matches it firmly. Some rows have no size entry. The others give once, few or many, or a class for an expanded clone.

TGTGCCAGTACCGTGGGCAGGCTTTTGAACACTGAAGCTTTCTTT	CASTVGRLLNTEAFF	few	.	15	TRBV19	TRBJ1-1
TGTGCCAACGAGAAGCTAGGGGGGGACACCATATATTTT	CANEKLGGDTIYF	.	.	13	TRBV7-9	TRBJ1-3
TGTGCCAGCAGTGGACAGGGAGGAATGGTTACAGATACGCAGTATTTT	CASSGQGGMVTDTQYF	.	.	16	TRBV2	TRBJ2-3
TGTGCCAGCAGGAGACAGGGTTGGGGCTACACCTTC	CASRRQGWGYTF	.	TRBD1	12	TRBV6-5	TRBJ1-2
TGTGCCAGCGGCGGGGACAGGGCTAGCACAGATACGCAGTATTTT	CASGGDRASTDTQYF	.	TRBD1	15	TRBV25-1	TRBJ2-3
TGTGCCAGCAGCCCAACAGGGAAGAGTAATGGCTACACCTTC	CASSPTGKSNGYTF	.	.	14	TRBV7-9	TRBJ1-2
TGTGCCAGCAGCCTCAGCGGGGGCTACGAGCAGTACTTC	CASSLSGGYEQYF	.	TRBD2	13	TRBV5-4	TRBJ2-7
TGCGCCAGCAGCTCGGGACAGTACACAGATACGCAGTATTTT	CASSSGQYTDTQYF	.	TRBD1	14	TRBV5-1	TRBJ2-3
TGTGCCGGCAGTGACTGGGGGGATGAAAAACTGTTTTTT	CAGSDWGDEKLFF	.	.	13	TRBV6-1	TRBJ1-4
TGCGCCAGCAGCTTAGGGGGTCCTGCAGATACGCAGTATTTT	CASSLGGPADTQYF	.	.	14	TRBV5-1	TRBJ2-3
TGTGCCAGCAGTTGGACTAGCGGGGGTACAGATACGCAGTATTTT	CASSWTSGGTDTQYF	.	TRBD2	15	TRBV6-5	TRBJ2-3
TGTGCCAGCAGTCAACAGACGAACACTGAAGCTTTCTTT	CASSQQTNTEAFF	few	.	13	TRBV25-1	TRBJ1-1
TGTGCCAGCAGCCAAGGGACTAGCGGGGTCTATGAGCAGTTCTTC	CASSQGTSGVYEQFF	once	TRBD2	15	TRBV14	TRBJ2-1
TGCACCAGCAGCCATATTATCAGGGGGCCTAGCTACAATGAGCAGTTCTTC	CTSSHIIRGPSYNEQFF	.	.	17	TRBV1	TRBJ2-1
TGTGCCAGTAGTTTCCGGGGGGGCAACAATGAGCAGTTCTTC	CASSFRGGNNEQFF	.	TRBD2	14	TRBV19	TRBJ2-1
TGCGCCAGCAGCCTTACAGAATATAGCAATCAGCCCCAGCATTTT	CASSLTEYSNQPQHF	once	.	15	TRBV4-1	TRBJ1-5
TGCAGCGTTTTCGACGGGTACACTGAAGCTTTCTTT	CSVFDGYTEAFF	.	.	12	TRBV29-1	TRBJ1-1
TGTGCCAGCAGCACTACGCATAGGCGGGGCCAACCACACTTC	CASSTTHRRGQPHF	.	.	14	TRBV7-2	TRBJ2-5
TGTGCCAGCAGTCAACAGGGGACCTACAATGAGCAGTTCTTC	CASSQQGTYNEQFF	few	TRBD1	14	TRBV27	TRBJ2-1
TGCGCCAGCAGTGAGTCCCAACAGGGGTATGTGGATCAGCCCCAGCATTTT	CASSESQQGYVDQPQHF	.	TRBD1	17	TRBV10-2	TRBJ1-5
TGTGCCAGCAGGACCGGCACGGGGTATGGCTACACCTTC	CASRTGTGYGYTF	.	.	13	TRBV28	TRBJ1-2
TGTGCCAGCAGCTTGGAGCGTCTGTATGGCTACACCTTC	CASSLERLYGYTF	.	.	13	TRBV5-6	TRBJ1-2
TGCGCCAGCAGCTTGGCCAAGTGGGGACAGGGGGCTTCCTACGAGCAGTACTTC	CASSLAKWGQGASYEQYF	.	TRBD1	18	TRBV5-1	TRBJ2-7
TGTGCCAGCAGCGGACAAACGGGGATCATGAAGCGCGCTTTCTTT	CASSGQTGIMKRAFF	.	.	15	TRBV9	TRBJ1-1
TGTGCCAGTAGTCCTCAGGGATTCTATGGCTACACCTTC	CASSPQGFYGYTF	.	.	13	TRBV19	TRBJ1-2
TGTGCCAGCAGTATAGCAGGGGTGGGGGAGCAGTACTTC	CASSIAGVGEQYF	.	.	13	TRBV28	TRBJ2-7
TGTGCCAGCAGTTACGGGCAGCTGAGGGTGAACACTGAAGCTTTCTTT	CASSYGQLRVNTEAFF	.	.	16	TRBV6-5	TRBJ1-1
TGTGCCAGCAGCCAGGACAGTTCCTATGGCTACACCTTC	CASSQDSSYGYTF	.	.	13	TRBV5-4	TRBJ1-2
TGTGCCAGCAGCCAAGGACGGAGCGACACCGGGGAGCTGTTTTTT	CASSQGRSDTGELFF	.	.	15	TRBV4-2	TRBJ2-2
TGTGCCAGCAGCTCAGTAGCGGGGGGTCTACAAGAGACCCAGTACTTC	CASSSVAGGLQETQYF	.	TRBD2	16	TRBV5-6	TRBJ2-5
TGTGCCAGCAGCCCCCTAGGCGGGGGTTACAATGAGCAGTTCTTC	CASSPLGGGYNEQFF	.	TRBD2	15	TRBV4-2	TRBJ2-1
TGTGCCAGCAGTTTATCTAGCGGGGGGGCGGGGCAGTACTTC	CASSLSSGGAGQYF	once	TRBD2	14	TRBV27	TRBJ2-7
TGTGCCAGCAGCCCCAGGGACTATCAGGCAAACCCTGAAGCTTTCTTT	CASSPRDYQANPEAFF	.	.	16	TRBV4-2	TRBJ1-1
TGCGCCAGCAGCCAAGCTTTTGGCGGGGGGAACACCGGGGAGCTGTTTTTT	CASSQAFGGGNTGELFF	.	TRBD2	17	TRBV4-1	TRBJ2-2
TGTGCCAGCACCATGACAGGTGAGAACACTGAAGCTTTCTTT	CASTMTGENTEAFF	.	.	14	TRBV27	TRBJ1-1
TGCGCCAGCAGCCAACATAGGACAGCCACCGGGGAGCTGTTTTTT	CASSQHRTATGELFF	.	.	15	TRBV4-3	TRBJ2-2
TGCGCCAGCAGCTTGCACAGCAGCTACAATGAGCAGTTCTTC	CASSLHSSYNEQFF	.	.	14	TRBV5-1	TRBJ2-1
TGTGCCTGGGGGGAGTTCAATCAGCCCCAGCATTTT	CAWGEFNQPQHF	.	.	12	TRBV30	TRBJ1-5
TGTGCCAGCTCGCACGGGAACTATGGCTACACCTTC	CASSHGNYGYTF	.	.	12	TRBV6-5	TRBJ1-2
TGCGCCAGCAGCCAAGATCGGGGCGGGGCAGTTGCAACTAATGAAAAACTGTTTTTT	CASSQDRGGAVATNEKLFF	.	.	19	TRBV4-3	TRBJ1-4
TGTGCCAGCAGCCAAGAAGAGGGTACTGGCTACACCTTC	CASSQEEGTGYTF	.	.	13	TRBV4-2	TRBJ1-2
TGTGCCAGCAAACAAGGGGGTGGGAATCAGCCCCAGCATTTT	CASKQGGGNQPQHF	few	.	14	TRBV28	TRBJ1-5
TGTGCCAGCAGCTTCCCCACCAGGTCCTACGAGCAGTACTTC	CASSFPTRSYEQYF	.	.	14	TRBV5-5	TRBJ2-7
TGTGCCAGCAGTGAGGGGACAGATTATGGCTACACCTTC	CASSEGTDYGYTF	.	TRBD1	13	TRBV25-1	TRBJ1-2
TGCGCCAGCAGCTTGTCGGTGGGACTTTATGAGACCCAGTACTTC	CASSLSVGLYETQYF	few	.	15	TRBV5-1	TRBJ2-5
TGTGCCAGCAGCGCGAGACTAGCGGGCCCCCCCTACGAGCAGTACTTC	CASSARLAGPPYEQYF	.	TRBD2	16	TRBV7-2	TRBJ2-7
TGTGCCAGCAGCCCCCAGTCTGAAGCTTTCTTT	CASSPQSEAFF	few	.	11	TRBV9	TRBJ1-1
TGTGCCAGCAGCTTAGAGAAATGGAGCGGGGGGGCCTACAATGAGCAGTTCTTC	CASSLEKWSGGAYNEQFF	.	TRBD2	18	TRBV7-8	TRBJ2-1
TGTGCCAGCTCCTTTCTGGGGACAAGATTGGGGCTGAACACTGAAGCTTTCTTT	CASSFLGTRLGLNTEAFF	.	.	18	TRBV18	TRBJ1-1
TGTGCCAGCAGCGTCACTATGAACACTGAAGCTTTCTTT	CASSVTMNTEAFF	.	.	13	TRBV27	TRBJ1-1
TGTGCCAGCAAGGACTCCTTCACAGATACGCAGTATTTT	CASKDSFTDTQYF	.	.	13	TRBV27	TRBJ2-3
TGCGCCAGCAGCTTGGGGGGCAGCACAGATACGCAGTATTTT	CASSLGGSTDTQYF	.	.	14	TRBV5-1	TRBJ2-3
TGTGCCAGTAGTGGAGGCGGACTAGCGGCTTCCAATGAGCAGTTCTTC	CASSGGGLAASNEQFF	.	TRBD2	16	TRBV19	TRBJ2-1
TGTGCCAGCAGCCCCGGGAGTTTTAACTATGGCTACACCTTC	CASSPGSFNYGYTF	.	.	14	TRBV6-5	TRBJ1-2